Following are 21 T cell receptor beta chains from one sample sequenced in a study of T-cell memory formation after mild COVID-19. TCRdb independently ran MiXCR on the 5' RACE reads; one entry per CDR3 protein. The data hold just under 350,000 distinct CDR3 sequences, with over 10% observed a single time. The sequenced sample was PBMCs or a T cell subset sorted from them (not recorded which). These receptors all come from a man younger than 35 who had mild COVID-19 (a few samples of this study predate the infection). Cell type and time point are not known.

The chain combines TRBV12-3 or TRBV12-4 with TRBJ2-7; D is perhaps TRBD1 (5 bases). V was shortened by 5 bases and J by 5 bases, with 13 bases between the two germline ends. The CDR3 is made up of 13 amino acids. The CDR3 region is CASSPIQGDEQYF. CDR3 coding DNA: TGTGCCAGCAGTCCTATTCAGGGTGACGAGCAGTACTTC.

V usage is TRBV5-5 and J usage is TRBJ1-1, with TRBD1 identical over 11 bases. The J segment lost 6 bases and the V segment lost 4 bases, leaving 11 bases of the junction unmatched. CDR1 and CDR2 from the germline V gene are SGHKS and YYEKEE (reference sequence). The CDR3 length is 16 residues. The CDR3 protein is CASSPRTGGGGSEAFF. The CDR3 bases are TGTGCCAGCAGCCCCAGGACAGGGGGCGGAGGGTCTGAAGCTTTCTTT.

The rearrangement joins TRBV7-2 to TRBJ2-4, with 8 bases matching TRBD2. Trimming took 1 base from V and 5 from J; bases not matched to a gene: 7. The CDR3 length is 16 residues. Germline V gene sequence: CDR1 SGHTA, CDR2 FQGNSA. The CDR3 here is CASSLVYGAGENIQYF. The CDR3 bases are TGTGCCAGCAGCTTAGTTTACGGAGCGGGGGAAAACATTCAGTACTTC.

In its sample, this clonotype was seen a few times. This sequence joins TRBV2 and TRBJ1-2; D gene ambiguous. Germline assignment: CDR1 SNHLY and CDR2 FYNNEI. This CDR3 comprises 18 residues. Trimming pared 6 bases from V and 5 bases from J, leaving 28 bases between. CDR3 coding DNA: TGTGCCAGCAGGACCGGACCCGCCGGAGGCTTCCTTGGTTATGGCTACACCTTC. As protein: CASRTGPAGGFLGYGYTF.

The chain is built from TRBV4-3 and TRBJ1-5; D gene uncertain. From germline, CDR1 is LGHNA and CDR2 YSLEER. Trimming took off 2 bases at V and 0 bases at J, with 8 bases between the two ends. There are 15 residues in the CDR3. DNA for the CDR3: TGCGCCAGCAGCCAACGGCGGTATAGCAATCAGCCCCAGCATTTT. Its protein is CASSQRRYSNQPQHF.

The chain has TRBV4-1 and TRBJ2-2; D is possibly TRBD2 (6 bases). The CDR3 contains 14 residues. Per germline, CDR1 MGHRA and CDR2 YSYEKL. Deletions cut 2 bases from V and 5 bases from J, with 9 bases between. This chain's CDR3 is CASSQTEGTGELFF. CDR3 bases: TGCGCCAGCAGCCAAACGGAGGGGACCGGGGAGCTGTTTTTT.

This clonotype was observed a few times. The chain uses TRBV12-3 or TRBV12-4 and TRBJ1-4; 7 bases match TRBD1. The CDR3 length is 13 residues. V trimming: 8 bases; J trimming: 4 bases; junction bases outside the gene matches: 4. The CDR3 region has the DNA TGTGCCAGCCTCCACAGGGGTAATGAAAAACTGTTTTTT. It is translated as CASLHRGNEKLFF.

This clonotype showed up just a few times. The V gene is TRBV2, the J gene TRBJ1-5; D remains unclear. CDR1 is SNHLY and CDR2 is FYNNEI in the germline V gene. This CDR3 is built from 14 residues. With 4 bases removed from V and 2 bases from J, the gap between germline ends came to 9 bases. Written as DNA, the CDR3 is TGTGCCAGCAGTGCGGAGCAGGGCAATCAGCCCCAGCATTTT. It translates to CASSAEQGNQPQHF.

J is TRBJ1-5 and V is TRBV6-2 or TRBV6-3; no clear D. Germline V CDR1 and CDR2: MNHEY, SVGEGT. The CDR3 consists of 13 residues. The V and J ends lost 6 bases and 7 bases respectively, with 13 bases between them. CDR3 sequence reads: CASSNEGEQPQHF. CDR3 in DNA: TGTGCCAGCAGCAACGAGGGTGAGCAGCCCCAGCATTTT.

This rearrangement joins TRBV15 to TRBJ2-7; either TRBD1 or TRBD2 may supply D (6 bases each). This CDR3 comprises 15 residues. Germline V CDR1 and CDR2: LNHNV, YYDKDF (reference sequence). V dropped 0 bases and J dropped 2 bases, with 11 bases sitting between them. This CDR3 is CATSREQEGAYEQYF. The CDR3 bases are TGTGCCACCAGCAGAGAGCAGGAGGGGGCCTACGAGCAGTACTTC.

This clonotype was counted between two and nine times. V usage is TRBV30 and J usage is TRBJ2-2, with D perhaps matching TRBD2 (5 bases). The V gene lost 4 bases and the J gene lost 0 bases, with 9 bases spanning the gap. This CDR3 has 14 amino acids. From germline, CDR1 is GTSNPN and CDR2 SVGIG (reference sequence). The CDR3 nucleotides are TGTGCCTGGAAGCGGAGTTCGAACACCGGGGAGCTGTTTTTT. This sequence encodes CAWKRSSNTGELFF. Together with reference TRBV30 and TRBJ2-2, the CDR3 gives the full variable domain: SQTIHQWPATLVQPVGSPLSLECTVEGTSNPNLYWYRQAAGRGLQLLFYSVGIGQISSEVPQNLSASRPQDRQFILSSKKLLLSDSGFYLCAWKRSSNTGELFFGEGSRLTVL.

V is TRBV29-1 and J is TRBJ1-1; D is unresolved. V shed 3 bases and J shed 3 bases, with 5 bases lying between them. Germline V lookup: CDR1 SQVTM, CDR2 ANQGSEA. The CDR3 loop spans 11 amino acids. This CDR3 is CSVELDTEAFF. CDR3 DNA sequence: TGCAGCGTTGAGCTGGACACTGAAGCTTTCTTT.

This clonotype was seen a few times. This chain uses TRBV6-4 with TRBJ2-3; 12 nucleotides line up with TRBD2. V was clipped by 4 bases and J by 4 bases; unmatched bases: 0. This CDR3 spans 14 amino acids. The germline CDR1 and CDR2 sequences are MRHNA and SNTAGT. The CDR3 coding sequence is TGTGCCAGCAGTGGGACTAGCGGGGCAGATACGCAGTATTTT. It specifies CASSGTSGADTQYF.

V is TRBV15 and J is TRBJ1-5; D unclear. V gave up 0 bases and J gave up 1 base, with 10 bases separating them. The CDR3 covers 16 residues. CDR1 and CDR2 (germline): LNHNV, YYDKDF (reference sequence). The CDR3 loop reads CATSREGQGSNQPQHF. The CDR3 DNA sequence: TGTGCCACCAGCAGAGAGGGCCAAGGGAGCAATCAGCCCCAGCATTTT.

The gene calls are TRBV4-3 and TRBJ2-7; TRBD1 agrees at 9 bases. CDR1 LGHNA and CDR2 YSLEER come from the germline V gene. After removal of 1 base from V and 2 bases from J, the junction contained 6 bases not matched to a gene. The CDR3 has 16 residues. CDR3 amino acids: CASSQAPGQGTYEQYF. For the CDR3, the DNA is TGCGCCAGCAGCCAAGCCCCGGGACAGGGAACCTACGAGCAGTACTTC.

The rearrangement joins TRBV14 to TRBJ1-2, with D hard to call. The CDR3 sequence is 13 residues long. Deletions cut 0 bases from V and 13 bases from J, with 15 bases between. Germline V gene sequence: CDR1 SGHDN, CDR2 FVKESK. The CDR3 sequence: CASSQELASEGTF. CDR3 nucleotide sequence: TGTGCCAGCAGCCAAGAATTGGCATCCGAAGGCACCTTC.

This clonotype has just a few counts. The CDR3 loop reads CSVEEAGRENTEAFF. As DNA, the CDR3 is TGCAGCGTTGAAGAGGCGGGGCGGGAGAACACTGAAGCTTTCTTT. V gene TRBV29-1 combines with J gene TRBJ1-1; possibly TRBD1 for D (5 bases). The CDR3 is 15 residues long. CDR1 is SQVTM, CDR2 ANQGSEA, per germline. Trimming removed 0 bases at V and 1 base at J, with 12 bases between.

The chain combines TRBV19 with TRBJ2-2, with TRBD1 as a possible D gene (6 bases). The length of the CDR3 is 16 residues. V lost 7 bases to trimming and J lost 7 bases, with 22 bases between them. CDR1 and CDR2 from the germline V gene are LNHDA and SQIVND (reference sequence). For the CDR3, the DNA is TGTGCCAGTACCCCATTCTTCTGGGGGCAGGGCGGGGAGCTGTTTTTT. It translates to CASTPFFWGQGGELFF.

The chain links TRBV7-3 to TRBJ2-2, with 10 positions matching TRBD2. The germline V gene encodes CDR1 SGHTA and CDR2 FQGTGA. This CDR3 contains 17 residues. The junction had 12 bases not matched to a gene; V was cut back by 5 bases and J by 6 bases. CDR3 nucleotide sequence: TGTGCCAGCAGCCATATCAGTCAGCGGGGGGGCCCCGGGGAGCTGTTTTTT. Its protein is CASSHISQRGGPGELFF.

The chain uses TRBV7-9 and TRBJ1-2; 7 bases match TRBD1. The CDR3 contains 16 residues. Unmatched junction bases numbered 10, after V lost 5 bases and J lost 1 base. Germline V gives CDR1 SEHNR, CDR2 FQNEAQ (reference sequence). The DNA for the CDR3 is TGTGCCAGCAGCGGTGGGACAGCGATCCTTAACTATGGCTACACCTTC. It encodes CASSGGTAILNYGYTF. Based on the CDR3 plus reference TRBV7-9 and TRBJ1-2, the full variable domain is DTGVSQNPRHKITKRGQNVTFRCDPISEHNRLYWYRQTLGQGPEFLTYFQNEAQLEKSRLLSDRFSAERPKGSFSTLEIQRTEQGDSAMYLCASSGGTAILNYGYTFGSGTRLTVV.

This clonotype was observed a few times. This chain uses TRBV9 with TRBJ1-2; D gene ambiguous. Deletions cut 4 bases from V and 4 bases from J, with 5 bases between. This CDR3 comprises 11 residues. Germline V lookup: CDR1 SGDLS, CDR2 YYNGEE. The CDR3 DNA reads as TGTGCCAGCAGCACAATCTATGGCTACACCTTC. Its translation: CASSTIYGYTF. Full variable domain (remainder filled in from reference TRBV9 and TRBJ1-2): DSGVTQTPKHLITATGQRVTLRCSPRSGDLSVYWYQQSLDQGLQFLIQYYNGEERAKGNILERFSAQQFPDLHSELNLSSLELGDSALYFCASSTIYGYTFGSGTRLTVV.